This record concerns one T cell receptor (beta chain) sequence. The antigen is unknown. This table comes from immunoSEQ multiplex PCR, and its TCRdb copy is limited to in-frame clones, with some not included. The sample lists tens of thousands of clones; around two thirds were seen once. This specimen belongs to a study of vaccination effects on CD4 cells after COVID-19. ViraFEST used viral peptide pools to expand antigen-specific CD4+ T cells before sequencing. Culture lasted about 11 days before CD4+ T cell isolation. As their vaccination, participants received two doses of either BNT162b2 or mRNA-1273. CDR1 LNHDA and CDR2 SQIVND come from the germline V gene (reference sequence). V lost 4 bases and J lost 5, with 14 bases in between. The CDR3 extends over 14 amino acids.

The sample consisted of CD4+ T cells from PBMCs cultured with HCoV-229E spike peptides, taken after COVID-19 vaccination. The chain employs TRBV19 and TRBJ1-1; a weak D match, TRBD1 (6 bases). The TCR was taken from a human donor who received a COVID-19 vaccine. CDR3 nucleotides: TGTGCCAGTAGTACTCCACTCAGGGGAACTGAAGCTTTCTTT. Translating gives CASSTPLRGTEAFF. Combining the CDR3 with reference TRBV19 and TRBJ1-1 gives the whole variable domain DGGITQSPKYLFRKEGQNVTLSCEQNLNHDAMYWYRQDPGQGLRLIYYSQIVNDFQKGDIAEGYSVSREKKESFPLTVTSAQKNPTAFYLCASSTPLRGTEAFFGQGTRLTVV.